This T cell receptor beta chain was observed in a study of blood T cells in healthy people across ages. Next came a second PCR, run for roughly 6 to 11 cycles, which used a sample-barcoded 5' primer along with a J-beta primer mix. The template-switch adaptor, which had 12 random nucleotides, put a tag on each cDNA molecule. MiXCR, run by TCRdb on the 5' RACE reads, gives a single entry per CDR3 protein. The sample holds over 600,000 distinct CDR3 sequences; 46% are singletons and the top ten take less than 20%. Only a few counts were recorded for this clonotype. Its antigen remains unknown. Germline CDR1 is MNHEY and CDR2 is SMNVEV (reference sequence). The CDR3 contains 14 residues. Unmatched junction bases numbered 8, after V lost 6 bases and J lost 5 bases. Study results and caveats: Naive CD4+ cell counts and diversity both ran higher in long-lived than in aged donors.

The TCR originated in a man older than 75 in good health. This sequence joins TRBV27 and TRBJ2-5, with 8 bases aligning to TRBD1. Sample: blood. The CDR3 loop is CASRSRQGPETQYF. The CDR3 bases are TGTGCCAGCAGGAGCAGACAGGGGCCGGAGACCCAGTACTTC.